This T cell receptor (beta chain) was documented in a study of shared clonotypes between healthy human individuals. Study conclusions and caveats: What rarefaction showed was incomplete sorted-subset sequencing despite large depth.

The study ran the assay at deep level. The DNA input per sorted-subset replicate PCR was approximately 210 ng, corresponding to roughly 31,000 T cell genomes. The method was immunoSEQ multiplex PCR; TCRdb's version includes in-frame clones alone and lacks a portion of them. The sample records about 590,000 clones, nearly 97% being singletons. As concerns this clone: Its antigen remains unknown.

Positively selected for CCR7, the CD45RO-negative cells used as naive CD8 cells excluded terminally differentiated effector memory CD45RA+ cells. The clonotype was recovered from a woman under 40 in good health. Source material: naive CD8+ T cells sorted from blood.

The CDR3 nucleotides are TGTGCCAGTAGTCTGGGACAGTCATTCACAGATACGCAGTATTTT. It yields the protein CASSLGQSFTDTQYF. The V gene is TRBV19, the J gene TRBJ2-3; 7 bases align to TRBD1. The CDR3 length is 15 residues. V shed 5 bases and J 2 bases; nucleotides not matched to a gene: 7. From germline, CDR1 is LNHDA and CDR2 SQIVND (reference sequence).